Following are 18 T cell receptor beta chains from one sample sequenced in a study of OX40 agonist ivuxolimab in advanced cancers. Assay: immunoSEQ multiplex PCR; the TCRdb copy retains only in-frame clones and omits some. The sample has 60,000 or so clones, about 94% seen once. The specimen was CD4+ or CD8+ T cells sorted from blood, collected in a trial of the OX40 agonist ivuxolimab. Receptor source: an adult with an advanced solid tumor such as melanoma, head and neck, liver or kidney cancer.

The genes are TRBV9 and TRBJ1-4; D possibly corresponds to TRBD1 (5 bases). Germline CDR1 reads SGDLS; CDR2 reads YYNGEE. The CDR3 covers 15 residues. V was cut by 4 bases and J by 3 bases, with 13 bases left in between. CDR3 nucleotides: TGTGCCAGCAGCTTAGCAGGGAATGCTAATGAAAAACTGTTTTTT. Amino acid sequence: CASSLAGNANEKLFF.

The chain is built from TRBV27 and TRBJ2-1, with TRBD2 matching 8 bases. The CDR3 loop spans 16 amino acids. With V trimmed by 4 bases and J by 0 bases, 5 bases remained unmatched. Germline loops: CDR1 MNHEY, CDR2 SMNVEV (reference sequence). CDR3 region: CASSSSGWSSYNEQFF. The CDR3 DNA reads TGTGCCAGCAGTTCTAGCGGGTGGAGCTCCTACAATGAGCAGTTCTTC.

The J gene is TRBJ2-2, the V gene TRBV9, with D possibly being TRBD1 or TRBD2 (5 bases each). The germline V and J ends were trimmed by 1 base and 6 bases, with 10 bases remaining between them. The CDR3 has 14 amino acids. The germline V gene encodes CDR1 SGDLS and CDR2 YYNGEE. In nucleotides, the CDR3 is TGTGCCAGCAGCGTACTGGGGGACCCCGGGGAGCTGTTTTTT. It translates to CASSVLGDPGELFF.

The rearrangement links TRBV6-1 to TRBJ2-7; 12 nucleotides agree with TRBD2. The germline CDR1 and CDR2 sequences are MNHNS and SASEGT. V was pared by 2 bases and J by 0 bases, with 14 bases of the junction left unmatched. The CDR3 is 20 residues long. CDR3 in amino acids: CASSEMRGLAGYLGSYEQYF. CDR3 in DNA: TGTGCCAGCAGTGAAATGAGGGGACTAGCGGGTTATCTGGGCTCCTACGAGCAGTACTTC.

There are a few counts of this clone. This chain links TRBV2 with TRBJ2-3, with 8 bases lining up with TRBD2. V lost 3 bases and J lost 5; bases outside the gene matches: 7. CDR3 length: 15 residues. Germline assignment: CDR1 SNHLY and CDR2 FYNNEI. The CDR3 sequence: CASSEDREGGDTQYF. CDR3 DNA sequence: TGTGCCAGCAGTGAGGACCGGGAGGGGGGAGATACGCAGTATTTT.

This chain uses TRBV9 with TRBJ2-1; TRBD2 agrees at 9 bases. Per the germline V gene, CDR1 is SGDLS and CDR2 is YYNGEE. CDR3 length: 15 residues. With V trimmed by 4 bases and J by 2 bases, 4 bases remained unmatched. The CDR3 DNA follows: TGTGCCAGCAGCCCCCAGCGGGGGGCCTACAATGAGCAGTTCTTC. It specifies CASSPQRGAYNEQFF.

V usage is TRBV7-8 and J usage is TRBJ2-3; D remains ambiguous. This CDR3 is 16 amino acids long. The V gene lost 0 bases and the J gene lost 4 bases, with 14 bases spanning the gap. Germline loops: CDR1 SGHVS, CDR2 FQNEAQ. CDR3 bases: TGTGCCAGCAGCTTAGCCCCGACCCTAGTTGCAGATACGCAGTATTTT. Its protein is CASSLAPTLVADTQYF.

The V gene is TRBV5-5, the J gene TRBJ2-4; D is tentatively TRBD1 or TRBD2 (6 bases each). This CDR3 comprises 14 residues. CDR1 is SGHKS and CDR2 is YYEKEE in the germline V gene (reference sequence). Trimming left V 2 bases short and J 7 bases short, with 13 bases between. The CDR3 is CASSFGTGANIQYF. The CDR3 DNA is TGTGCCAGCAGCTTTGGTACGGGGGCGAACATTCAGTACTTC.

The chain joins TRBV9 to TRBJ2-5, with D maybe TRBD2 (5 bases). V lost 0 bases to trimming and J lost 4 bases, with 13 bases between them. The CDR3 runs 15 residues. Germline CDR1 and CDR2: SGDLS and YYNGEE. The CDR3 DNA sequence: TGTGCCAGCAGCGTAGATGAGAGGGAGTTAGAGACCCAGTACTTC. Protein product: CASSVDERELETQYF.

This chain joins TRBV9 and TRBJ2-7; 9 bases fit TRBD2. The V gene's germline CDR1 is SGDLS and CDR2 YYNGEE. V lost 0 bases and J lost 4; bases outside the gene matches: 8. The length of the CDR3 is 16 residues. The CDR3 bases are TGTGCCAGCAGCGTAGGAACGGCTAGCGGGATTTACGAGCAGTACTTC. Its protein product is CASSVGTASGIYEQYF.

On this clone: The same CDR3 also results from other DNA sequences found in this sample. V and J are TRBV5-1 and TRBJ2-5, with 11 positions matching TRBD1. CDR3 length: 16 amino acids. The junction had 5 bases not matched to a gene; V was cut back by 0 bases and J by 4 bases. Germline V gene data show CDR1 as SGHRS and CDR2 as YFSETQ. Here the CDR3 DNA reads TGCGCCAGCAGCTTGGCCGGGACAGGGGGTCGAGAGACCCAGTACTTC. Amino acids: CASSLAGTGGRETQYF.

The chain uses TRBV7-9 and TRBJ1-1, with D possibly TRBD1 on 6 matching bases. The CDR3 has 16 residues. V was cut by 7 bases and J by 4 bases, with 22 bases left in between. CDR1 and CDR2 (germline): SEHNR, FQNEAQ (reference sequence). The CDR3: CASTSDIISRGTEAFF. The CDR3 region has the DNA TGTGCCAGCACCTCGGACATTATCTCCAGGGGCACTGAAGCTTTCTTT. Complete variable domain (other parts from reference TRBV7-9 and TRBJ1-1): DTGVSQNPRHKITKRGQNVTFRCDPISEHNRLYWYRQTLGQGPEFLTYFQNEAQLEKSRLLSDRFSAERPKGSFSTLEIQRTEQGDSAMYLCASTSDIISRGTEAFFGQGTRLTVV.

The chain uses TRBV7-9 and TRBJ2-1, with D perhaps TRBD2 (5 bases). V was cut by 2 bases and J by 1 base, with 9 bases left in between. The germline CDR1 and CDR2 sequences are SEHNR and FQNEAQ (reference sequence). The CDR3 runs to 15 residues. The CDR3 here is CASSLSGPSYNEQFF. CDR3 bases: TGTGCCAGCAGCTTAAGCGGTCCTTCCTACAATGAGCAGTTCTTC. Supplemented by reference TRBV7-9 and TRBJ2-1, the full variable domain reads DTGVSQNPRHKITKRGQNVTFRCDPISEHNRLYWYRQTLGQGPEFLTYFQNEAQLEKSRLLSDRFSAERPKGSFSTLEIQRTEQGDSAMYLCASSLSGPSYNEQFFGPGTRLTVL.

The CDR3 nucleotides are TGTGCCAGCAGTTACTCGACAGACTACTATGGCTACACCTTC. This sequence encodes CASSYSTDYYGYTF. The gene calls are TRBV6-5 and TRBJ1-2, with D tentatively TRBD1 (5 bases). The CDR3 covers 14 residues. Germline V gene sequence: CDR1 MNHEY, CDR2 SVGAGI. V lost 0 bases and J 3 bases, leaving 8 bases between the germline ends.

The chain has TRBV21-1 and TRBJ1-3; the listed D gene, TRBD1, was not tested against the DNA. TRBV21-1 is classified as a pseudogene. CDR3 length: 17 amino acids. CDR3 DNA sequence: TGTGCCAGCAACGGGACACCCAACCCGAAAACTGGAAACACCATATATTTT. Protein sequence: CASNGTPNPKTGNTIYF.

This chain joins TRBV4-3 and TRBJ2-5; D may be TRBD1 (6 bases). This CDR3 region has 16 residues. Trimming left V 3 bases short and J 4 bases short, with 18 bases between. Germline V gene sequence: CDR1 LGHNA, CDR2 YSLEER. CDR3 in amino acids: CASSQDDTGQGETQYF. The CDR3 coding sequence is TGCGCCAGCAGCCAGGATGATACAGGGCAGGGAGAGACCCAGTACTTC.

There are a few counts of this clone. The chain uses TRBV9 and TRBJ1-1; TRBD1 aligns across 9 bases. CDR3 size: 16 residues. V lost 3 bases, J lost 6 bases, and 12 bases stayed unmatched. In germline, CDR1 is SGDLS, CDR2 YYNGEE. Here the CDR3 DNA reads TGTGCCAGCAGCGCTCCAAGGACAGGGGACGACGCTGAAGCTTTCTTT. Translating gives CASSAPRTGDDAEAFF.

In DNA, the CDR3 is TGTGCCACCGAAGCGGGGGAAGCTTTCTTT. Its protein is CATEAGEAFF. The chain has TRBV6-5 and TRBJ1-1; D gene ambiguous. Germline V gene data show CDR1 as MNHEY and CDR2 as SVGAGI. V was trimmed by 10 bases and J by 8 bases, leaving 11 bases between them. The CDR3 runs to 10 residues.